This T cell receptor beta chain was identified in a study of shared clonotypes between healthy human individuals. Broader study findings: Measured sharing among donors was expected to vary with sequencing depth. Limitation of the genetic and exposure-history diversity represented came from the few donors.

Naive CD8 cells comprised CD45RO-negative, CCR7-positively selected cells, excluding terminally differentiated effector memory CD45RA+ cells. Notes on this clone: Its antigen is unidentified.

Looked up from germline, CDR1 is MDHEN and CDR2 is SYDVKM. Trimming removed 0 bases from V and 2 bases from J; junction bases left unmatched: 16. The CDR3 spans 21 residues. Each cell subset's genomic DNA was divided evenly among several immunoSEQ plates. Replicate PCRs run on sorted subsets employed around 200 ng DNA, roughly 30,000 T cell genomes. Clones were sequenced by immunoSEQ multiplex PCR, and TCRdb holds only the in-frame ones, with some missing. The sample includes 550,000 to 750,000 clones, less than 97% seen only once; the top ten take about 0.11%. This chain links TRBV28 with TRBJ1-5; 10 positions agree with TRBD1. Sequencing was done on a sample of naive CD8+ T cells sorted from blood. This sequence originates from a woman aged 25 to 39 in good health. The CDR3 DNA reads as TGTGCCAGCAGTTTATGGACACCGGGACAGGGGCCCCCTCTGGGCAATCAGCCCCAGCATTTT. The encoded protein is CASSLWTPGQGPPLGNQPQHF. Variable domain in full (rest from reference TRBV28 and TRBJ1-5): DVKVTQSSRYLVKRTGEKVFLECVQDMDHENMFWYRQDPGLGLRLIYFSYDVKMKEKGDIPEGYSVSREKKERFSLILESASTNQTSMYLCASSLWTPGQGPPLGNQPQHFGDGTRLSIL.